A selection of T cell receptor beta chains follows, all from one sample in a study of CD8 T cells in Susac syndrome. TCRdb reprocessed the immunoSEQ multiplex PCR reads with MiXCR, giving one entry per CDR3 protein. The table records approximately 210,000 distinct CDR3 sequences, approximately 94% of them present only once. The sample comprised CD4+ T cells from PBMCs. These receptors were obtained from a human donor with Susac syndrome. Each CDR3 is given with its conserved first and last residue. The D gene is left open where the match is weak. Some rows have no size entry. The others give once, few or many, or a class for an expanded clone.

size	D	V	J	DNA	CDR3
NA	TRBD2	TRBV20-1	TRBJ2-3	TGCAGTGCAAAACTAGCGGGGGGGACAGATACGCAGTATTTT	CSAKLAGGTDTQYF
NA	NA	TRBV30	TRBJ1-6	TGTGCCTGGAGAGTAGGGAGCGGTTCACCCCTCCACTTT	CAWRVGSGSPLHF
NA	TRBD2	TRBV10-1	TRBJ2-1	TGCGCCAGCAGTGAGACAGCCCCGGCTAGCGGGGGTAGCAATGAGCAGTTCTTC	CASSETAPASGGSNEQFF
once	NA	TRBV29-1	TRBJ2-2	TGCAGCGTTTGGGCGACAACAGGGTTGGGGGACACCGGGGAGCTGTTTTTT	CSVWATTGLGDTGELFF
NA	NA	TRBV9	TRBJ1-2	TGTGCCAGCAGCGTAGGGTCAACGGACTATGGCTACACCTTC	CASSVGSTDYGYTF
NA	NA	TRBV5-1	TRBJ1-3	TGCGCCAGCAGTTCAGGGTCTGGAAACACCATATATTTT	CASSSGSGNTIYF
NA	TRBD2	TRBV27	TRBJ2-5	TGTGCCAGCAGTCTCTCATATTCTAGCGGGGGCGTTCAAGAGACCCAGTACTTC	CASSLSYSSGGVQETQYF
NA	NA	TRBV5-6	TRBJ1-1	TGTGCCAGCAGCTGGCGGAGGGTGGCGAATACTGAAGCTTTCTTT	CASSWRRVANTEAFF
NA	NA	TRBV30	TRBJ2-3	TGTGCCTGGAGTGTACGGTTGGGAACAGATACGCAGTATTTT	CAWSVRLGTDTQYF
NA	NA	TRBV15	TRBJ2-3	TGTGCCACTAAACCGGGCGTTAGCACAGATACGCAGTATTTT	CATKPGVSTDTQYF
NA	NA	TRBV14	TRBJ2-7	TGTGCCAGCAGCCAGCCGGGACGGAACTACGAGCAGTACTTC	CASSQPGRNYEQYF
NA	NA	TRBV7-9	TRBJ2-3	TGTGCCAGCAGCTTATTTGGGGATAAGGCAGATACGCAGTATTTT	CASSLFGDKADTQYF
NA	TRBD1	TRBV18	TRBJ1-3	TGTGCCAGCTCGGATTCAGGGGGCTCTGGAAACACCATATATTTT	CASSDSGGSGNTIYF
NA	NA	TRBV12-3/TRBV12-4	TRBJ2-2	TGTGCCAGCAGTTTAAAACAGAGTAGCACCGGGGAGCTGTTTTTT	CASSLKQSSTGELFF
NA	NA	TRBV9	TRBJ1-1	TGTGCCAGCAGCGTAGGGACCTTACCGAACACTGAAGCTTTCTTT	CASSVGTLPNTEAFF
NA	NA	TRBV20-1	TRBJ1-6	TGCAGTGCTAGTGCAGAGCTTGGGTCACCCCTCCACTTT	CSASAELGSPLHF
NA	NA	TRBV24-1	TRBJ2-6	TGTGCCACCAGTAGCGCTGGGGCCAACGTCCTGACTTTC	CATSSAGANVLTF
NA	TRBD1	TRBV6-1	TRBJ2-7	TGTGCCAGCGAGCGTGGGGACAGCTACGAGCAGTACTTC	CASERGDSYEQYF
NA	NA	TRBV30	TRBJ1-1	TGTGCCTGGAGGAGGGGAAGCACTGAAGCTTTCTTT	CAWRRGSTEAFF
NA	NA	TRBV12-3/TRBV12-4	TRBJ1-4	TGTGCCAGCAGACCATATAGGGCAGGGAGGGGGGCAACTAATGAAAAACTGTTTTTT	CASRPYRAGRGATNEKLFF
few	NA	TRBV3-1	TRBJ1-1	TGTGCCAGCAGCCCTGCTCAGGGTGAAGCTTTCTTT	CASSPAQGEAFF
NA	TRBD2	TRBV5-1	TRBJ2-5	TGCGCCAGCAGCCCAGGGACTAGCGGCCAAGAGACCCAGTACTTC	CASSPGTSGQETQYF
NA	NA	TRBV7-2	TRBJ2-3	TGTGCCAGCAGTCTGGGCCCCGGCAGGATGGATACGCAGTATTTT	CASSLGPGRMDTQYF
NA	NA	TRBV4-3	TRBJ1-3	TGCGCCAGCAGCCGAGGGGATTTGAGCTCTGGAAACACCATATATTTT	CASSRGDLSSGNTIYF
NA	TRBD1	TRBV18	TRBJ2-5	TGTGCCAGCTCACGACCGACAGGGGCGGAGACCCAGTACTTC	CASSRPTGAETQYF
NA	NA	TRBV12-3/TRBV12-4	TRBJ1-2	TGTGCCAGCAGTTTTCAGGGTGACTATGGCTACACCTTC	CASSFQGDYGYTF
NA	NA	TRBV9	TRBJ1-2	TGTGCCAGCAGCGTAGCCCAACCGGGCCCCGCGGGCTACACCTTC	CASSVAQPGPAGYTF
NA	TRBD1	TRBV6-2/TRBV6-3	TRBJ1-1	TGTGCCAGCAGCAAAGCGACAGGGGCCGGGAGCACTGAAGCTTTCTTT	CASSKATGAGSTEAFF
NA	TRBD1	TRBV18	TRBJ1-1	TGTGCCAGCTGGGGACAGGGGAAGGGGGCTGAAGCTTTCTTT	CASWGQGKGAEAFF
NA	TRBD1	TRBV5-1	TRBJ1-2	TGCGCCACTACGACAGGGGGCTTCGCAGGCCGCGGCTACACCTTC	CATTTGGFAGRGYTF
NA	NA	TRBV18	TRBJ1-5	TGTGCCAGCTCACGGTCAGGGACGCAAATCAATCAGCCCCAGCATTTT	CASSRSGTQINQPQHF
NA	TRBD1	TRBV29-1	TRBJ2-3	TGCAGCGCATTGACCGGGACAGGAAGAGATACGCAGTATTTT	CSALTGTGRDTQYF